This T cell receptor (beta chain) was obtained from a study of T cell changes during pregnancy in multiple sclerosis. Sequenced by immunoSEQ multiplex PCR; TCRdb stores in-frame clones only, minus some. The sample has 83,000 or so clones, roughly 94% seen once. The ends lost 4 bases at V and 4 bases at J; junction bases unmatched: 5. Germline V CDR1 and CDR2: LGHNT, FRNRAP. The CDR3 has 15 amino acids. The V gene is TRBV12-5, the J gene TRBJ2-1; 9 positions agree with TRBD1. This sequence originates from a female donor in good health, enrolled as a control in a pregnancy study. Sequenced here: peripheral blood, sampled after pregnancy. CDR3 DNA: TGTGCTAGTGGTTCCGGGACAGGGTTATACAATGAGCAGTTCTTC. It translates to CASGSGTGLYNEQFF.